This T cell receptor beta chain was identified in a study of OX40 agonist ivuxolimab in advanced cancers. Study outcomes and limitations: Near-lowest levels of clonal expansion characterized partial responders at 0.1-3.0 mg/kg.

The sampling schedule covered blood at baseline, cycle 4 day 1, and cycle 7 day 1. Sequenced by immunoSEQ multiplex PCR; TCRdb stores in-frame clones only, minus some. The table has 75,000 to 100,000 clones, approximately 86% seen once. Note on this clone: Its antigen is unknown.

CDR1 and CDR2 from the germline V gene are SGHDT and YYEEEE. Trimming removed 0 bases at V and 8 bases at J, with 14 bases between. CDR3 length: 14 amino acids. The clonotype originates from an adult with an advanced solid tumor such as melanoma, head and neck, liver or kidney cancer. The sample was CD4+ or CD8+ T cells sorted from blood, taken in a trial of the OX40 agonist ivuxolimab. The chain uses TRBV5-6 and TRBJ1-1; D might be TRBD1 (5 bases). The CDR3 nucleotides read TGTGCCAGCAGCTTGGGTTCGCTTAGGGGCGAAGCTTTCTTT. Translating it yields CASSLGSLRGEAFF.